The rows below give T cell receptor beta chains drawn from one sample of a study of T-cell memory formation after mild COVID-19. TCRdb independently ran MiXCR on the 5' RACE reads; one entry per CDR3 protein. The table has 250,000 to 350,000 distinct CDR3 sequences, around 19% seen once; the top ten hold 20% to 25%. The sample consisted of PBMCs or a T cell subset sorted from them (not recorded which). All receptors come from a man between 18 and 35 years old who had mild COVID-19 (a few samples of this study predate the infection). Cell type and time point are not known. The conserved cysteine and the conserved F or W are not part of the CDR3 here. The size field is filled for only some rows; it gives once, few, many or a size class.

TRBJ2-5	TRBV4-1	few	ASSPRQGGETQY
TRBJ2-2	TRBV7-2	few	ASSLINTGELF
TRBJ1-4	TRBV20-1	few	SAPTRDRVEKLF
TRBJ1-6	TRBV6-2/TRBV6-3	.	ASSWEIGTATYGSPLH
TRBJ1-4	TRBV28	few	ASSSGPTNEKLF
TRBJ1-2	TRBV12-3/TRBV12-4	.	ASIQSGGGGYT
TRBJ2-1	TRBV4-3	many	ASSQLAGEYNEQF
TRBJ2-7	TRBV12-5	few	ASGLVLGRRGYEQY
TRBJ2-7	TRBV3-1	.	ASSRGGTYEQY
TRBJ1-1	TRBV4-1	.	ASSQVPQEDTEYEAF
TRBJ1-1	TRBV5-1	once	ASSPTGLRDSEAF
TRBJ2-3	TRBV4-1	.	ASSQSLSGGPFTDTQY
TRBJ2-7	TRBV2	.	ASSEWGSYEQY
TRBJ1-6	TRBV20-1	few	SARDQGRPLH
TRBJ2-5	TRBV10-3	few	AISERAAQETQY
TRBJ2-3	TRBV4-1	few	ASSQVWTGTDTQY
TRBJ2-3	TRBV10-3	few	AIRDSGGLVDTQY
TRBJ2-3	TRBV9	.	ASSVDASDTQY
TRBJ2-3	TRBV7-9	.	ASSLPAGETDTQY
TRBJ2-5	TRBV14	few	ASSQVSLQETQY
TRBJ2-4	TRBV7-8	few	ASSFPSTGGSTKNIQY
TRBJ1-1	TRBV7-2	many	ASSLAGNTEAF
TRBJ1-1	TRBV7-9	.	ASSFGGGVNTEAF
TRBJ1-1	TRBV6-5	.	ASSYSGRFNTEAF
TRBJ2-3	TRBV5-1	.	ASSLGTVRTDTQY
TRBJ2-1	TRBV7-6	few	ASSLRSGGDEQF
TRBJ1-1	TRBV29-1	.	SVVLLQGEVEAF
TRBJ1-1	TRBV3-1	few	ASSQPPGQGGTEAF
TRBJ2-3	TRBV5-1	.	ASSFLPGGPSTDTQY
TRBJ2-1	TRBV7-9	.	ASSFASGGAYNEQF
TRBJ1-4	TRBV6-5	.	ASSYRKGGEKLF
TRBJ2-3	TRBV24-1	few	ATSSPDTQY
TRBJ2-7	TRBV20-1	few	SLSGGHSYEQY